This is a list of T cell receptor beta chains from one sample in a study of T cell responses to AZD1222 COVID-19 vaccine. Method: immunoSEQ multiplex PCR; TCRdb's copy keeps in-frame clones and lacks some. This repertoire shows some 140,000 clones, about 92% found once; its top ten account for 3% to 3.5%. The material was peripheral blood, obtained on day 0 of AZD1222 vaccination. Receptor source: an adult in good health. Each CDR3 is given with its conserved first and last residue. The order of the fields is clone size, J gene, V gene, CDR3 length, D gene, CDR3 DNA, CDR3 protein. D genes are given only for firm matches. For some rows the clone size is stated as once, few or many, or as a class when expanded; others skip it.

NA TRBJ1-4 TRBV18 14 NA TGTGCCAGCTCACCCCGTGATAGTAATGAAAAACTGTTTTTT CASSPRDSNEKLFF
NA TRBJ2-7 TRBV11-1 16 TRBD2 TGTGCCAGCAGCTTAGTAGCTAGCGGGATCTCCTACGAGCAGTACTTC CASSLVASGISYEQYF
once TRBJ2-7 TRBV7-9 13 NA TGTGCCAGCAGCTTAGCTGGGGTCCACGAGCAGTACTTC CASSLAGVHEQYF
NA TRBJ2-6 TRBV30 14 NA TGTGCCTGGAGCAGGGGGGCCGGGGCCAACGTCCTGACTTTC CAWSRGAGANVLTF
NA TRBJ2-3 TRBV4-1 19 TRBD2 TGCGCCAGCAGCCAAGATTTAGCAGGGCTAGCGGGAGTGAAAGATACGCAGTATTTT CASSQDLAGLAGVKDTQYF
NA TRBJ1-6 TRBV6-5 14 TRBD1 TGTGCCAGCAGTAGAACAGGGGGCGACTCACCCCTCCACTTT CASSRTGGDSPLHF
NA TRBJ1-5 TRBV4-2 16 NA TGTGCCAGCAGCCAAAGGGAGATGGATAGCAATCAGCCCCAGCATTTT CASSQREMDSNQPQHF
NA TRBJ1-2 TRBV2 15 TRBD1 TGTGCCAGCTTGACAGGGGTACCCTCTAACTATGGCTACACCTTC CASLTGVPSNYGYTF
NA TRBJ2-3 TRBV5-8 14 NA TGTGCCAGCAGCCGGAGGGGGGTCCGGGGTACGCAGTATTTT CASSRRGVRGTQYF
NA TRBJ1-2 TRBV30 14 NA TGTGCCTGGAGTCCCCTAGACAGGAGTTATGGCTACACCTTC CAWSPLDRSYGYTF
NA TRBJ1-3 TRBV25-1 14 NA TGTGCCAGCCGTGACAGTTACTCTGGAAACACCATATATTTT CASRDSYSGNTIYF
NA TRBJ1-4 TRBV18 18 NA TGTGCCAGCTCACCAGATCCTTGGACAGTAGGGTCTGTTGAAAAACTGTTTTTT CASSPDPWTVGSVEKLFF
once TRBJ1-4 TRBV29-1 13 NA TGCAGCGTTGATGTTGGGGGTAATGAAAAACTGTTTTTT CSVDVGGNEKLFF
NA TRBJ1-2 TRBV5-1 14 NA TGCGCCAGCAGCTTGACAAGGACGGCGTTTGGGTACACCTTC CASSLTRTAFGYTF
NA TRBJ1-5 TRBV30 17 NA TGTGCCTGGAGTGTAGCCGCACTTCAATATAGCAATCAGCCCCAGCATTTT CAWSVAALQYSNQPQHF
NA TRBJ2-2 TRBV3-1/TRBV3-2 14 TRBD1 TGTGCCAGCAGCCAAGGTCAGGGGGCCGGGGAGCTGTTTTTT CASSQGQGAGELFF
many TRBJ1-2 TRBV23-1 15 TRBD1 TGCGCCAGGCGGGACAGGGGGCCAACTAACTATGGCTACACCTTC CARRDRGPTNYGYTF
NA TRBJ2-1 TRBV12-3/TRBV12-4 12 TRBD2 TGTGCCAGCAGTCCGACTAGCGGGAGGGTATTCTTC CASSPTSGRVFF
NA TRBJ1-3 TRBV10-3 14 NA TGTGCCATCAGTGACAAAGCTTCTGGAAACACCATATATTTT CAISDKASGNTIYF
NA TRBJ1-5 TRBV5-1 14 NA TGCGCCAGCAGCCGCTCAAGTGGGGATCAGCCCCAGCATTTT CASSRSSGDQPQHF
NA TRBJ1-6 TRBV5-6 12 NA TGTGCCAGGCCGACACACGAGTCACCCCTCCACTTT CARPTHESPLHF
NA TRBJ2-7 TRBV19 15 TRBD1 TGTGCCAGTAGTAAACCGGGACAGGGGGCCCACGAGCAGTACTTC CASSKPGQGAHEQYF
once TRBJ1-1 TRBV18 15 TRBD1 TGTGCCAGCTCACCTCGGACAGGGGGAAACACTGAAGCTTTCTTT CASSPRTGGNTEAFF
NA TRBJ2-1 TRBV10-3 15 TRBD1 TGTGCCATCCCTAAGGAACAGGGGGCGGGGGTTGAGCAGTTCTTC CAIPKEQGAGVEQFF
NA TRBJ2-1 TRBV7-2 14 NA TGTGCCAGCAGCTTAGATCACGGAGACAATGAGCAGTTCTTC CASSLDHGDNEQFF
NA TRBJ1-4 TRBV30 13 NA TGTGCCTGGAGTGTCTGGGGAAATGAAAAACTGTTTTTT CAWSVWGNEKLFF
few TRBJ1-1 TRBV2 13 NA TGTGCCAGCAGCGTACAGGGTGCTGCTGAAGCTTTCTTT CASSVQGAAEAFF
NA TRBJ2-1 TRBV6-5 12 NA TGTGCCAGCAGCGGGGCTGGGAATGAGCAGTTCTTC CASSGAGNEQFF
once TRBJ1-5 TRBV7-2 16 TRBD1 TGTGCCAGCAGCTTAGATGGGACAGGGTATGATCAGCCCCAGCATTTT CASSLDGTGYDQPQHF
NA TRBJ2-2 TRBV4-3 18 TRBD2 TGCGCCAGCAGCCAAGACGGACTAGCCCACATTAACACCGGGGAGCTGTTTTTT CASSQDGLAHINTGELFF
NA TRBJ2-3 TRBV5-1 14 TRBD1 TGCGCCAGCAGCTTGGAAGGGGGCGGGGATACGCAGTATTTT CASSLEGGGDTQYF
NA TRBJ2-1 TRBV5-6 14 TRBD1 TGTGCCAGCAGACCGTCAGGGGGTAGCAATGAGCAGTTCTTC CASRPSGGSNEQFF
NA TRBJ1-4 TRBV2 14 NA TGTGCCAGCACCAGGGACGCCGTAGGGGAAAAACTGTTTTTT CASTRDAVGEKLFF